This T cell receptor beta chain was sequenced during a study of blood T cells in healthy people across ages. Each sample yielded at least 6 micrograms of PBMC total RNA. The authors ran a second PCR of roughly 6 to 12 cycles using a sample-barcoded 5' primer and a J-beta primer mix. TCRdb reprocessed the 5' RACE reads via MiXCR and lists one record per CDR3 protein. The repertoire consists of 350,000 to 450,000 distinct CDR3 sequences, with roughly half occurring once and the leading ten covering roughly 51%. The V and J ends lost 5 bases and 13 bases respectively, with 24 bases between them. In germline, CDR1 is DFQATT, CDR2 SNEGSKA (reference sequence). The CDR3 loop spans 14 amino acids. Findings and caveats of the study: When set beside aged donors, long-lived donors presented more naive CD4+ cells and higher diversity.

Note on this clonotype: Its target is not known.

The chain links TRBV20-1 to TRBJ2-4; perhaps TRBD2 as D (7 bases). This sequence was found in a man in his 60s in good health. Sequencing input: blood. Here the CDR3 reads CSAFAGAALLEQYF. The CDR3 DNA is TGCAGTGCTTTCGCGGGGGCCGCCCTTTTAGAGCAGTACTTC.